This TCR beta chain was observed in a study of vaccination and CD4 T cells after COVID-19. The study, taken as a whole, reports: Post-vaccination, and not before, a median approximately 85% of reactive clones appeared in convalescent patients.

Cultured CD4+ T cell DNA was sequenced using the Oncomine TCR Beta short-read assay. TCRdb re-analysed the PCR reads in MiXCR, keeping a single row per CDR3 protein. Altogether about 20,000 distinct CDR3 sequences are present, under 70% being singletons, with the ten largest covering approximately 17%. Concerning this clonotype itself: Its antigen remains unidentified.

The CDR3 consists of 14 residues. The germline gives CDR1 SGHRS, CDR2 YFSETQ. V gave up 0 bases and J gave up 7 bases, with 10 bases separating them. Specified treatment: roughly 10-day PBMC culture with coronavirus spike peptide pools or control peptides (ViraFEST assay). The ViraFEST method relied on peptide pools to expand antigen-specific T cells, followed by TCR sequencing. The V gene is TRBV5-1, the J gene TRBJ1-4; tentatively, D is TRBD1 (5 bases). Sequencing was done on a sample of CD4+ T cells from blood, cultured in vitro. The TCR sequence derives from a human donor who had recovered from COVID-19. This CDR3 reads CASSLARDGEKLFF. The CDR3 nucleotides read TGCGCCAGCAGCTTGGCCAGGGATGGTGAAAAACTGTTTTTT.